Listed below are T cell receptor beta chains from one sample, sequenced in a study of shared clonotypes between healthy human individuals. The data were produced by immunoSEQ multiplex PCR, yet TCRdb's version contains in-frame clones alone and is incomplete. This sample has approximately 470,000 clones, with around 73% found just once. Sequencing was carried out using PBMCs. The source of these receptors is a woman aged 40 to 50 in good health. Some clones in this sample may be carry-over from other donors' samples. CDR3s include the opening cysteine and the closing phenylalanine or tryptophan. Each record gives: D gene, J gene, clone size, V gene, CDR3 protein, CDR3 DNA. A D gene is named only where the DNA matches it firmly. Size tells how often a clone was seen (once, few, many) or the class of an expanded clone, and some rows leave it out.

-	TRBJ2-1	once	TRBV7-8	CASSLVGSAYNEQFF	TGTGCCAGCAGCTTAGTAGGGAGCGCCTACAATGAGCAGTTCTTC
-	TRBJ2-1	-	TRBV2	CASSEFGQSSYNEQFF	TGTGCCAGCAGTGAGTTTGGGCAGAGCTCCTACAATGAGCAGTTCTTC
-	TRBJ2-2	-	TRBV7-9	CASSLVLGSGELFF	TGTGCCAGCAGCTTAGTGCTGGGTTCCGGGGAGCTGTTTTTT
-	TRBJ2-7	-	TRBV28	CASSSAEQRGTYEQYF	TGTGCCAGCAGTTCCGCCGAACAACGAGGGACATACGAGCAGTACTTC
-	TRBJ2-1	-	TRBV5-4	CASSLGDPEGEQFF	TGTGCCAGCAGCTTAGGAGATCCTGAGGGTGAGCAGTTCTTC
TRBD1	TRBJ2-7	-	TRBV29-1	CSAGDSYEQYF	TGCAGCGCCGGGGACAGTTACGAGCAGTACTTC
-	TRBJ2-1	-	TRBV7-9	CASSLEGGGINEQFF	TGTGCCAGCAGCTTAGAAGGAGGGGGGATCAATGAGCAGTTCTTC
-	TRBJ2-1	-	TRBV7-9	CASSLTSSYNEQFF	TGTGCCAGCAGCTTGACTAGCTCCTACAATGAGCAGTTCTTC
-	TRBJ2-7	once	TRBV2	CASSVSGGFEQYF	TGTGCCAGCAGTGTAAGTGGGGGGTTCGAGCAGTACTTC
TRBD1	TRBJ2-5	-	TRBV7-8	CASSPGTGVLETQYF	TGTGCCAGCAGCCCCGGGACAGGGGTTTTAGAGACCCAGTACTTC
TRBD1	TRBJ1-5	-	TRBV15	CATSRGTGVSQPQHF	TGTGCCACCAGCAGAGGGACAGGGGTCAGTCAGCCCCAGCATTTT
TRBD2	TRBJ2-1	many	TRBV7-3	CASSLNGREGEQFF	TGTGCCAGCAGCTTAAACGGCAGGGAGGGCGAGCAGTTCTTC
-	TRBJ1-2	-	TRBV11-2	CASSSTGPYGYTF	TGTGCCAGCAGCTCCACGGGACCCTATGGCTACACCTTC
TRBD1	TRBJ1-3	-	TRBV5-6	CASSPDRGHGGNTIYF	TGTGCCAGCAGTCCGGACAGGGGGCATGGAGGAAACACCATATATTTT
TRBD2	TRBJ2-1	once	TRBV29-1	CSVVMSSGYEQFF	TGCAGCGTTGTAATGAGTAGCGGGTATGAGCAGTTCTTC
TRBD1	TRBJ2-2	-	TRBV11-2	CASSLDLSGGYTGELFF	TGTGCCAGCAGCTTAGATTTATCAGGGGGCTACACCGGGGAGCTGTTTTTT
-	TRBJ1-5	-	TRBV7-9	CASSSSNGGGDQPQHF	TGTGCCAGCAGCTCCTCGAATGGAGGGGGGGATCAGCCCCAGCATTTT
-	TRBJ1-1	-	TRBV7-2	CASSLAGGSNTEAFF	TGTGCCAGCAGCTTAGCGGGGGGGTCGAACACTGAAGCTTTCTTT
-	TRBJ2-7	once	TRBV4-1	CASSQVARSGSEQYF	TGCGCCAGCAGCCAAGTGGCTCGGTCGGGTAGCGAGCAGTACTTC
TRBD1	TRBJ2-5	-	TRBV29-1	CSVSGTGAETRYF	TGCAGCGTTTCTGGGACAGGGGCGGAGACCCGGTACTTC